This section outlines one T cell receptor (beta chain) sequence together with its context. Its specificity is unknown. These data are taken from a study of cytomegalovirus exposure and HLA in healthy donors. In the study overall: About 85 million unique TCRs from HLA-typed donors were held in an early release of data. Whole-study findings and limits: In a later analysis, parvovirus B19, influenza, CMV and Epstein-Barr virus appeared linked to several top co-occurrence clusters. Most TCRs appeared rarely, but some public TCRs recurred in many donors. Under in vitro conditions, a few CMV-associated chains were confirmed as specific for CMV antigens.

PCR used 60 Vbeta primers and 13 Jbeta primers. Method: immunoSEQ multiplex PCR; TCRdb's copy keeps in-frame clones and lacks some. This sample has about 200,000 clones; 82% occur once, and the top ten carry about 0.094%. This receptor was obtained from a boy younger than 10 in good health and CMV-seronegative. The specimen was PBMCs.

CDR3 sequence reads: CASSESNRENSPLHF. CDR3 coding DNA: TGTGCCAGCAGTGAATCAAACAGGGAAAATTCACCCCTCCACTTT. V usage is TRBV25-1 and J usage is TRBJ1-6, with TRBD1 as a possible D gene (6 bases). The V end lost 1 base, the J end lost 7 bases, and 11 bases lay between the germline ends. In germline, CDR1 is MGHDK, CDR2 SYGVNS. The CDR3 covers 15 residues. Complete variable domain (other parts from reference TRBV25-1 and TRBJ1-6): EADIYQTPRYLVIGTGKKITLECSQTMGHDKMYWYQQDPGMELHLIHYSYGVNSTEKGDLSSESTVSRIRTEHFPLTLESARPSHTSQYLCASSESNRENSPLHFGNGTRLTVT.